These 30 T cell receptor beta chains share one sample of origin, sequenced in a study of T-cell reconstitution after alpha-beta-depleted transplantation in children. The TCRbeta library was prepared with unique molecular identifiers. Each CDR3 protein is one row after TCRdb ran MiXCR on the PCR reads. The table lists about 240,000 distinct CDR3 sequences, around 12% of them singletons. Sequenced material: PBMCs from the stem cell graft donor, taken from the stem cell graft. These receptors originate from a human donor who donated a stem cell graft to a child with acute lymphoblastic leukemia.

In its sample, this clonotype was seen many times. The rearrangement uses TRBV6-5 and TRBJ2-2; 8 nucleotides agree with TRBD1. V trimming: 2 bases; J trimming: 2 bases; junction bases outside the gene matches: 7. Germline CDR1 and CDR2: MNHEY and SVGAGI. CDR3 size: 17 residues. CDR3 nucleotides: TGTGCCAGCAGTTACGGACAGGGCCGACTCAACACCGGGGAGCTGTTTTTT. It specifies CASSYGQGRLNTGELFF.

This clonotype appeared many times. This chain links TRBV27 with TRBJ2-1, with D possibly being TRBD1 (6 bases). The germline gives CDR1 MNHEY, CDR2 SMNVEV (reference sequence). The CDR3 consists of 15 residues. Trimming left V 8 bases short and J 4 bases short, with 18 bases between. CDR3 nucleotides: TGTGCCAGCGGATACAGGGAATCTAGTTACAATGAGCAGTTCTTC. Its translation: CASGYRESSYNEQFF.

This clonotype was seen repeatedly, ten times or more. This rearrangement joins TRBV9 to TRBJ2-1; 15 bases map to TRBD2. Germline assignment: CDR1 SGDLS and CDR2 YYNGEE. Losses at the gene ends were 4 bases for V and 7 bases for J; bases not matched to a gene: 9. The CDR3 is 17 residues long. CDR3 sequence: CASSLHGTSGRRNEQFF. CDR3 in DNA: TGTGCCAGCAGCTTACACGGGACTAGCGGGAGGAGGAATGAGCAGTTCTTC. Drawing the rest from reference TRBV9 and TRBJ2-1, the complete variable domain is DSGVTQTPKHLITATGQRVTLRCSPRSGDLSVYWYQQSLDQGLQFLIQYYNGEERAKGNILERFSAQQFPDLHSELNLSSLELGDSALYFCASSLHGTSGRRNEQFFGPGTRLTVL.

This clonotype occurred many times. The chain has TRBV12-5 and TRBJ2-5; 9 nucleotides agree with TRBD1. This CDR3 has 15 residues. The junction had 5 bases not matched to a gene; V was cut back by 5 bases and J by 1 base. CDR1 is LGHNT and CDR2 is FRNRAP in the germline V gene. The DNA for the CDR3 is TGTGCTAGTGGTCCGGGACAGGGACGCCAAGAGACCCAGTACTTC. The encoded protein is CASGPGQGRQETQYF.

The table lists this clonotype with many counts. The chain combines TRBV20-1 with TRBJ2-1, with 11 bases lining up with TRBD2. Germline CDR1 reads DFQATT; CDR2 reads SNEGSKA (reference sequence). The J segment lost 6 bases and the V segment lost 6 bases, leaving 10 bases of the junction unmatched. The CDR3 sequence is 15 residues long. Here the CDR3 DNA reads TGCAGTGCGAAACTAGCGGGAGACTTAGTCAATGAGCAGTTCTTC. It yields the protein CSAKLAGDLVNEQFF.

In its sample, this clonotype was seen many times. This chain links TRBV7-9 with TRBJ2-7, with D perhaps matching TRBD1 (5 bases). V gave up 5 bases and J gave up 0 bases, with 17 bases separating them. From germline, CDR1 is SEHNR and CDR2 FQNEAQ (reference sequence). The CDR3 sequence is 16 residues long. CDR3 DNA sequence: TGTGCCAGCAGCGACAGTCGGACACCCGTCTCCTACGAGCAGTACTTC. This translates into CASSDSRTPVSYEQYF. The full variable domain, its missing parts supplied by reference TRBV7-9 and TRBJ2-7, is DTGVSQNPRHKITKRGQNVTFRCDPISEHNRLYWYRQTLGQGPEFLTYFQNEAQLEKSRLLSDRFSAERPKGSFSTLEIQRTEQGDSAMYLCASSDSRTPVSYEQYFGPGTRLTVT.

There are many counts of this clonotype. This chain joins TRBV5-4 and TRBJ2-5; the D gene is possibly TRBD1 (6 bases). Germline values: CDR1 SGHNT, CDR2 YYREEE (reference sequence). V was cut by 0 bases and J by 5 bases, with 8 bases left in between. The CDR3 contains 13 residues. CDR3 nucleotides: TGTGCCAGCAGCTTGGAGCAGGGGGAGACCCAGTACTTC. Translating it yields CASSLEQGETQYF.

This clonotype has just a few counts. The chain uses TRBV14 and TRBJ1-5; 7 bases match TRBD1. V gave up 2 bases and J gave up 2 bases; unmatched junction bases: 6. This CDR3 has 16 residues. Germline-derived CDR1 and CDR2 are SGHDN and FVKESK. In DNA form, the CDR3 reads TGTGCCAGCAGCCAACTGACAGGGTTAGGCAATCAGCCCCAGCATTTT. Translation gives CASSQLTGLGNQPQHF. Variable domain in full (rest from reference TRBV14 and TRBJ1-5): EAGVTQFPSHSVIEKGQTVTLRCDPISGHDNLYWYRRVMGKEIKFLLHFVKESKQDESGMPNNRFLAERTGGTYSTLKVQPAELEDSGVYFCASSQLTGLGNQPQHFGDGTRLSIL.

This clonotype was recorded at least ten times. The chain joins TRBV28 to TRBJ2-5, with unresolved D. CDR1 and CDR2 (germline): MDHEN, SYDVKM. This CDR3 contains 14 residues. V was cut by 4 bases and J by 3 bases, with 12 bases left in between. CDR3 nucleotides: TGTGCCAGCAGTTCTACTACCCTTAAAGAGACCCAGTACTTC. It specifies CASSSTTLKETQYF.

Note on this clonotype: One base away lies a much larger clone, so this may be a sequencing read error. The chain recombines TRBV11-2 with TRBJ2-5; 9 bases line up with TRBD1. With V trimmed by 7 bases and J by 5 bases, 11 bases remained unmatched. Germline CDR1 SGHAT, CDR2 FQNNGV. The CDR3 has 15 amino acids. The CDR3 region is CASISLTGGRETQYF. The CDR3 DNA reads TGTGCCAGCATCTCCTTAACAGGGGGCAGGGAGACCCAGTACTTC.

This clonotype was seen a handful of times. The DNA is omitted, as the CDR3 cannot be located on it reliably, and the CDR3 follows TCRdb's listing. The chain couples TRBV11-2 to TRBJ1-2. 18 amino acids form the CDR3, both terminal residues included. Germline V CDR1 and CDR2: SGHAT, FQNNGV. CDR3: CASSLDSTLGLSNYGYTF.

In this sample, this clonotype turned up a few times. CDR3: CAWRRDSRDEQYF. The CDR3 DNA reads as TGTGCCTGGAGACGGGACAGCAGGGACGAGCAGTACTTC. The rearrangement uses TRBV30 and TRBJ2-7; 7 bases align to TRBD1. This CDR3 is 13 amino acids long. V lost 3 bases to trimming and J lost 5 bases; unmatched junction nucleotides: 7. Germline V CDR1 and CDR2: GTSNPN, SVGIG (reference sequence).

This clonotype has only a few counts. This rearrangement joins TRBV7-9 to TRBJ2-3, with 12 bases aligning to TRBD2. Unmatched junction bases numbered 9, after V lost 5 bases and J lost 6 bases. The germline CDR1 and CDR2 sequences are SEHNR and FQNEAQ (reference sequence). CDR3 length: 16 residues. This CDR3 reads CASSGRLAGVEDTQYF. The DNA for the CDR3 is TGTGCCAGCAGCGGACGACTAGCGGGGGTGGAGGATACGCAGTATTTT.

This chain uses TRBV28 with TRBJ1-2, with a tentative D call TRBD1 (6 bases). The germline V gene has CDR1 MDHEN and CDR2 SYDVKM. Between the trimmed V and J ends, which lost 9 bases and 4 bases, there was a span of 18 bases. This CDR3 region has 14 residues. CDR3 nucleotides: TGTGCCAGTACGACAGGCCCGACCCTCTATGGCTACACCTTC. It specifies CASTTGPTLYGYTF.

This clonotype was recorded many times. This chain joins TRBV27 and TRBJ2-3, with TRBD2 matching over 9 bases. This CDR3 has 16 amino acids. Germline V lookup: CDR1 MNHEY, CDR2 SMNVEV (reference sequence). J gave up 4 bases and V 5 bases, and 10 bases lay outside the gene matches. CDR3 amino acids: CASSLIAGDWADTQYF. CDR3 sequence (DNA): TGTGCCAGCAGTCTCATAGCGGGGGACTGGGCAGATACGCAGTATTTT.

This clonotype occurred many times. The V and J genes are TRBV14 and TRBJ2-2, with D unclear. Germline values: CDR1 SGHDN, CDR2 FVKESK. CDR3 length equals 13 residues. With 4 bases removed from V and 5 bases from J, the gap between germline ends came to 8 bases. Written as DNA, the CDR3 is TGTGCCAGCAGCCCGCGAGTAACCGGGGAGCTGTTTTTT. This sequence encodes CASSPRVTGELFF.

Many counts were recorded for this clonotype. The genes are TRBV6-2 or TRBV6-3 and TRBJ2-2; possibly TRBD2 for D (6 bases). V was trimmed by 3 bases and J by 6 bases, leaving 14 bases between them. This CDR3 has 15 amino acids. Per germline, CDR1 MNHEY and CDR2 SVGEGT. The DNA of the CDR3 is TGTGCCAGCAGTTATGGACTAACTACTCCCGGGGAGCTGTTTTTT. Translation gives CASSYGLTTPGELFF.

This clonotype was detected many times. This chain's CDR3 is CASSPVQGAREQYF. The CDR3 DNA reads as TGCGCCAGCAGCCCGGTTCAGGGGGCGAGAGAGCAGTACTTC. V and J are TRBV5-1 and TRBJ2-7; TRBD1 aligns across 8 bases. V was pared by 4 bases and J by 7 bases, with 10 bases of the junction left unmatched. Germline V gene sequence: CDR1 SGHRS, CDR2 YFSETQ. This CDR3 spans 14 amino acids.

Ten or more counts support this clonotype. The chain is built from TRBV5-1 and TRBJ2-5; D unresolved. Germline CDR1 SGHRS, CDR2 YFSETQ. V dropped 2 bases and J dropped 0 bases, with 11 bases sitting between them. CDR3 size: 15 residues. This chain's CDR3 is CASSFSTLYQETQYF. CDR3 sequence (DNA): TGCGCCAGCAGCTTTTCGACACTCTACCAAGAGACCCAGTACTTC.

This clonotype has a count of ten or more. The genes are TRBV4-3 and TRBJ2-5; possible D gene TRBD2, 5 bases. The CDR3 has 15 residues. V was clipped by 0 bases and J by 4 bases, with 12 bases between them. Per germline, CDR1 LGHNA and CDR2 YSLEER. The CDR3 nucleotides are TGCGCCAGCAGCCAAGATAGGGCTAGCCCAGAGACCCAGTACTTC. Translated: CASSQDRASPETQYF.

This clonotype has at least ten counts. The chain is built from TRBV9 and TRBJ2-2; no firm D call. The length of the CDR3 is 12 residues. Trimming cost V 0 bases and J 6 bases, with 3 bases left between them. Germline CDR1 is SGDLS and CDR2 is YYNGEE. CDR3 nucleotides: TGTGCCAGCAGCGTAGTCTCCGGGGAGCTGTTTTTT. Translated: CASSVVSGELFF.

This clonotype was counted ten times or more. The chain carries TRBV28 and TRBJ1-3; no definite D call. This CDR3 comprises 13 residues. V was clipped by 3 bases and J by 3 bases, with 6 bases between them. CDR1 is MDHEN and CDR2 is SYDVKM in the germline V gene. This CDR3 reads CASSFRIGNTIYF. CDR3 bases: TGTGCCAGCAGTTTTAGGATTGGAAACACCATATATTTT.

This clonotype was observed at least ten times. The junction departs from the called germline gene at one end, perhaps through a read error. CDR3 region: CASSLSRDKSF. DNA for the CDR3: TGTGCCAGCAGCTTAAGTCGGGACAAATCCTTC. The rearrangement uses TRBV11-2 and TRBJ1-2; tentative D call: TRBD1 (6 bases). The CDR3 has 11 amino acids. Germline V gene lookup returns CDR1 SGHAT and CDR2 FQNNGV.

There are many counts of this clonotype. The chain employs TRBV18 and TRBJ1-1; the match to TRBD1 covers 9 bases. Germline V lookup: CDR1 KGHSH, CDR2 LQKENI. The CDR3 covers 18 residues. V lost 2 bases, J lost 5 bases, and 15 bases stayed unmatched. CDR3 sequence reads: CASSPDTWAGQGKTEAFF. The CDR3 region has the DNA TGTGCCAGCTCACCAGACACCTGGGCGGGACAGGGTAAAACTGAAGCTTTCTTT.

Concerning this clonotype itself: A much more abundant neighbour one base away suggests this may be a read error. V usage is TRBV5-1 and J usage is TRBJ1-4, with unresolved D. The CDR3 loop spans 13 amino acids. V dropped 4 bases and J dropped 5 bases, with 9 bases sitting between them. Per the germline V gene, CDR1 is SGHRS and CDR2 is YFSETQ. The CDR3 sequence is CASSTDRNEKLFF. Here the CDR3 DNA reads TGCGCCAGCAGCACTGACCGGAATGAAAAACTGTTTTTT.

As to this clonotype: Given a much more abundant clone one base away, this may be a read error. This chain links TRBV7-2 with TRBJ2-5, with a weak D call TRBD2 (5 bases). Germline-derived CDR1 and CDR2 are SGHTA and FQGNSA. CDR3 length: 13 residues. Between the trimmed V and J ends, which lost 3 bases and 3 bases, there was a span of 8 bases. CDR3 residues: CASSFSREETQYF. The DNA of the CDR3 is TGTGCCAGCAGCTTTTCGAGGGAAGAGACCCAGTACTTC.

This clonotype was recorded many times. The chain's CDR3 is CASSLGPGGIYEQFF. Written as DNA, the CDR3 is TGTGCCAGCAGCTTAGGACCAGGGGGGATCTATGAGCAGTTCTTC. The chain couples TRBV7-2 to TRBJ2-1; possibly TRBD1 for D (7 bases). Trimming took off 1 base at V and 8 bases at J, with 15 bases between the two ends. CDR1 SGHTA and CDR2 FQGNSA come from the germline V gene. CDR3 length: 15 residues.

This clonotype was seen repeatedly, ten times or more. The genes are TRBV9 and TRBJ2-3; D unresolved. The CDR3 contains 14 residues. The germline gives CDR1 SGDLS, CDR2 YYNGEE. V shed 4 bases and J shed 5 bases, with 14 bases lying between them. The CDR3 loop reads CASSPPASGDTQYF. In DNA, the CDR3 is TGTGCCAGCAGCCCCCCCGCATCCGGAGATACGCAGTATTTT.

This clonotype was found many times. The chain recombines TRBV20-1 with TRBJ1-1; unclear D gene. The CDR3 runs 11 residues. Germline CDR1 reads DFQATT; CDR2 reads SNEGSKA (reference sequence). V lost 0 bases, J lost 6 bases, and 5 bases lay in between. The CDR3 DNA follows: TGCAGTGCTAGAGAGGCTGCTGAAGCTTTCTTT. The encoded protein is CSAREAAEAFF.

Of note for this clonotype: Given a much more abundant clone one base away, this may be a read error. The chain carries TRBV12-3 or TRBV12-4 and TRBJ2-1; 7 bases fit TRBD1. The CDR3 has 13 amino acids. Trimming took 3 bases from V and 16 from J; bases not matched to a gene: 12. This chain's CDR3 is CASSFYRDSLHFF. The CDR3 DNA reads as TGTGCCAGCAGTTTTTACAGGGACAGCCTGCATTTCTTC.